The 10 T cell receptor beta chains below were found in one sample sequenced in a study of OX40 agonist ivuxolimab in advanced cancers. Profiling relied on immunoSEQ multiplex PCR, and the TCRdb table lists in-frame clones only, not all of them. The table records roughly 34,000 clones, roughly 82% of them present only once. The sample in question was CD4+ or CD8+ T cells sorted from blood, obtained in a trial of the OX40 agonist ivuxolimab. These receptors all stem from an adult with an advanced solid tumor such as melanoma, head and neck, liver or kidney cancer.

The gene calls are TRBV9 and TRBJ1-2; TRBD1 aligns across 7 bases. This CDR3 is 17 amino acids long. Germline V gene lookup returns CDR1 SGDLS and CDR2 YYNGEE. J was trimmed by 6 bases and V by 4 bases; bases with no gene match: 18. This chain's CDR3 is CASSSRPGQSRFNGYTF. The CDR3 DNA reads TGTGCCAGCAGCTCTCGACCGGGACAGTCCCGTTTTAATGGCTACACCTTC.

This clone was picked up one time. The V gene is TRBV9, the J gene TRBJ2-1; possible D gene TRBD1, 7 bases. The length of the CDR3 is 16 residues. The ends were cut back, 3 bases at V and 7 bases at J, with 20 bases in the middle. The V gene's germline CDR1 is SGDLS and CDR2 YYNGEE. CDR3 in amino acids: CASSAVGTAGGNEQFF. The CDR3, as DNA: TGTGCCAGCAGCGCGGTCGGGACAGCTGGGGGGAATGAGCAGTTCTTC. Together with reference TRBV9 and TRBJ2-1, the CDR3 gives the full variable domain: DSGVTQTPKHLITATGQRVTLRCSPRSGDLSVYWYQQSLDQGLQFLIQYYNGEERAKGNILERFSAQQFPDLHSELNLSSLELGDSALYFCASSAVGTAGGNEQFFGPGTRLTVL.

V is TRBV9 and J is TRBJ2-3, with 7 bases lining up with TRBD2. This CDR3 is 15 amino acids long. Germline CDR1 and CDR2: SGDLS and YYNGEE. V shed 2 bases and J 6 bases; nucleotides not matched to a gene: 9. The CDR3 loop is CASSVVWGGPDTQYF. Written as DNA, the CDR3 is TGTGCCAGCAGCGTTGTCTGGGGAGGGCCCGATACGCAGTATTTT.

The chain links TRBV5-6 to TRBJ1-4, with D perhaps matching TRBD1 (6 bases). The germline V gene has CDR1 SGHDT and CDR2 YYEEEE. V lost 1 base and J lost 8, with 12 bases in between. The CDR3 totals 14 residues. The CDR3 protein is CASSLSTGGEKLFF. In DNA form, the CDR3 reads TGTGCCAGCAGCTTGTCGACAGGTGGGGAAAAACTGTTTTTT.

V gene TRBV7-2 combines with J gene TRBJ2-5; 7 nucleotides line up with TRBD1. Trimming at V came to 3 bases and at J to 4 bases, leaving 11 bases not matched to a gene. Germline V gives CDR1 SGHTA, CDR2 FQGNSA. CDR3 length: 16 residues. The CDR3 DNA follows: TGTGCCAGCAGCTTTGGACAGGTCCCTCCACGAGAGACCCAGTACTTC. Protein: CASSFGQVPPRETQYF. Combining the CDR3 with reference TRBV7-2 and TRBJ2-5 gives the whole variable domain GAGVSQSPSNKVTEKGKDVELRCDPISGHTALYWYRQSLGQGLEFLIYFQGNSAPDKSGLPSDRFSAERTGGSVSTLTIQRTQQEDSAVYLCASSFGQVPPRETQYFGPGTRLLVL.

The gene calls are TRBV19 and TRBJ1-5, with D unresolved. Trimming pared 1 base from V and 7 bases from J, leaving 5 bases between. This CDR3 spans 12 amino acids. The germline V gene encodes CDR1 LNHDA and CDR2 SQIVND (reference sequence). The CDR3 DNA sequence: TGTGCCAGTAGTATAGGGTACCAGCCCCAGCATTTT. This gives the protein CASSIGYQPQHF. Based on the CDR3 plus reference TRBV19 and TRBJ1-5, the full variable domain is DGGITQSPKYLFRKEGQNVTLSCEQNLNHDAMYWYRQDPGQGLRLIYYSQIVNDFQKGDIAEGYSVSREKKESFPLTVTSAQKNPTAFYLCASSIGYQPQHFGDGTRLSIL.

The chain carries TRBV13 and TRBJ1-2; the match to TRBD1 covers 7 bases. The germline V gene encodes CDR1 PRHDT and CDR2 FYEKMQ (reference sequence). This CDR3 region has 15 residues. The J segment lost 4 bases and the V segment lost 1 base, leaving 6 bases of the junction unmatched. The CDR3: CASSLAPGGGYGYTF. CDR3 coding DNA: TGTGCCAGCAGCTTAGCGCCAGGGGGTGGCTATGGCTACACCTTC.

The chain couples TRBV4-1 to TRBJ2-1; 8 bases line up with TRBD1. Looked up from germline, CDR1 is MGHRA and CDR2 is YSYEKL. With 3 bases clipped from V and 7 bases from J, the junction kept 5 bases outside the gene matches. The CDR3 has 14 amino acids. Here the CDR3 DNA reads TGCGCCAGCAGCCATGGCCAGGGGGCAAATGAGCAGTTCTTC. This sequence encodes CASSHGQGANEQFF.

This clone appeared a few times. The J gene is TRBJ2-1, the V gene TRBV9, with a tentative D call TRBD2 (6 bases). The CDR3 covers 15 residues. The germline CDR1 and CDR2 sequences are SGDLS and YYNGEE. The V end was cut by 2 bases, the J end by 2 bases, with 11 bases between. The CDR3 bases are TGTGCCAGCAGCGTCGGGGGAGCTACCTACAATGAGCAGTTCTTC. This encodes CASSVGGATYNEQFF.

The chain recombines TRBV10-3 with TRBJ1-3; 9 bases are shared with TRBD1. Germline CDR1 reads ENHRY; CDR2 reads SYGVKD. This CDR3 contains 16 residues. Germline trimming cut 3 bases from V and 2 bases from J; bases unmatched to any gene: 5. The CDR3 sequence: CAISDSGQGAGNTIYF. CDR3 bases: TGTGCCATCAGTGACTCGGGACAGGGAGCTGGAAACACCATATATTTT.